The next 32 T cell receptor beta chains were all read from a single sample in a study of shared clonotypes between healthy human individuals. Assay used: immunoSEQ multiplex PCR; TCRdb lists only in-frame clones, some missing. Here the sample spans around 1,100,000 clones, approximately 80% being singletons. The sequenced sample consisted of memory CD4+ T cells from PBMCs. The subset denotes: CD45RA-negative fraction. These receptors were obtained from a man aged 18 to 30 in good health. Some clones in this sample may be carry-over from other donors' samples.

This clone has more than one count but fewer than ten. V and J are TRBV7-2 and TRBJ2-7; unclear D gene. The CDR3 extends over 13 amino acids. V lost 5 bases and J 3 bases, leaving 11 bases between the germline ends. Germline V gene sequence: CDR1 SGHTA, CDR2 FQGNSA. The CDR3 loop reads CASSPLSIYEQYF. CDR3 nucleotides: TGTGCCAGCAGCCCTCTTTCGATCTACGAGCAGTACTTC.

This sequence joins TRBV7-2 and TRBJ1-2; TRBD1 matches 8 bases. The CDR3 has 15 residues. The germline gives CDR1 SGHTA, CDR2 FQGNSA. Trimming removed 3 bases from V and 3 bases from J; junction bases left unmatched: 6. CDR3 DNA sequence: TGTGCCAGCAGCTTGCGGACAGGGTGGGACTATGGCTACACCTTC. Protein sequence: CASSLRTGWDYGYTF. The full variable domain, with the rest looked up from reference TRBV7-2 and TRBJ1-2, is GAGVSQSPSNKVTEKGKDVELRCDPISGHTALYWYRQSLGQGLEFLIYFQGNSAPDKSGLPSDRFSAERTGGSVSTLTIQRTQQEDSAVYLCASSLRTGWDYGYTFGSGTRLTVV.

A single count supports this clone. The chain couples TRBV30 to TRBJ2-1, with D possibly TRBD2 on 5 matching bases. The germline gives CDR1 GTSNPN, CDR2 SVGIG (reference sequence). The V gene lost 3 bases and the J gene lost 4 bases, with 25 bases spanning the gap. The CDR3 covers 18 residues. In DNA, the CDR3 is TGTGCCTGGAGCCTCGCCCTATTGTGGCTAGCCGAATACAATGAGCAGTTCTTC. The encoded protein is CAWSLALLWLAEYNEQFF.

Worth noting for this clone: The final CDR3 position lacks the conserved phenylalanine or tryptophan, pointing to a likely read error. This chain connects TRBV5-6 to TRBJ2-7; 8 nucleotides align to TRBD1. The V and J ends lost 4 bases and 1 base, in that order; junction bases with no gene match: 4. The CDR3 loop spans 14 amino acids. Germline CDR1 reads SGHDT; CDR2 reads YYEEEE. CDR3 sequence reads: CASSGRQGSYEQYL. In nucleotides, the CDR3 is TGTGCCAGCAGCGGCCGACAGGGGTCCTACGAGCAGTACCTC.

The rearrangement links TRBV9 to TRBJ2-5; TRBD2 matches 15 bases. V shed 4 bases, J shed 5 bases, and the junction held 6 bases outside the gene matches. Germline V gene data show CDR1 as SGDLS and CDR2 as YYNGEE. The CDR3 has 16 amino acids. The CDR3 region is CASSQGLAGGLETQYF. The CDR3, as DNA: TGTGCCAGCAGCCAGGGACTAGCGGGAGGCCTTGAGACCCAGTACTTC.

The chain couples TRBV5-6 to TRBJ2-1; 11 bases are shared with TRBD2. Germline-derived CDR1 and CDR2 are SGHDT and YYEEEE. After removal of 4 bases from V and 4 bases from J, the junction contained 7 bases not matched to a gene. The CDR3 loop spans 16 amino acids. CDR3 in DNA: TGTGCCAGCAGCATAACCGGGACTAGCGGATACAATGAGCAGTTCTTC. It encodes CASSITGTSGYNEQFF. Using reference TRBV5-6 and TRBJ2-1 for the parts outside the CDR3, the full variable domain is DAGVTQSPTHLIKTRGQQVTLRCSPKSGHDTVSWYQQALGQGPQFIFQYYEEEERQRGNFPDRFSGHQFPNYSSELNVNALLLGDSALYLCASSITGTSGYNEQFFGPGTRLTVL.

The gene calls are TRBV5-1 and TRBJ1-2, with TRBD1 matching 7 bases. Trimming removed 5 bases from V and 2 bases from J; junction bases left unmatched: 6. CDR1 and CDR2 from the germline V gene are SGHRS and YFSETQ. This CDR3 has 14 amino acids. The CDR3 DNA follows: TGCGCCAGCAGTCCGCCGGGACAGAACTATGGCTACACCTTC. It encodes CASSPPGQNYGYTF.

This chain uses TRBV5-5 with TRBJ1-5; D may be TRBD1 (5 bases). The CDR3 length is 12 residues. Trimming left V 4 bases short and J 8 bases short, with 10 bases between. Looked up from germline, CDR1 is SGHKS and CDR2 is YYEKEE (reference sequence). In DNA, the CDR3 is TGTGCCAGCAGCCGGGCGGGGGAGCCCCAGCATTTT. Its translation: CASSRAGEPQHF.

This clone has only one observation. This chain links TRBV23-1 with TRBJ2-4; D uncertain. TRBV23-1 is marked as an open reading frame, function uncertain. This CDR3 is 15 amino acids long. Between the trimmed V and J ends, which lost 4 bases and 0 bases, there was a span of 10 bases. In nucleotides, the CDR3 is TGCGCCAGCAGTCGTTTACCTTTAGCCAAAAACATTCAGTACTTC. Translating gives CASSRLPLAKNIQYF.

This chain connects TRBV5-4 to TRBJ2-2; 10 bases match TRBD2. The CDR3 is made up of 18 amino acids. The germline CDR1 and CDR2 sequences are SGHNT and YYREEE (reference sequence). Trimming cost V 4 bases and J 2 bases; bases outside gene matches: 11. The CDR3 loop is CASSNGLAVQGNTGELFF. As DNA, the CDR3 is TGTGCCAGCAGCAATGGACTAGCGGTCCAAGGAAACACCGGGGAGCTGTTTTTT.

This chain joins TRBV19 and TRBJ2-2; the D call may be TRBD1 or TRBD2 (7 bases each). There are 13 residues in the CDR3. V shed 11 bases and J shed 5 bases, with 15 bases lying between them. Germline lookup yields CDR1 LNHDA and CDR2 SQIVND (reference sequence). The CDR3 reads CAGGRGRTGELFF. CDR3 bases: TGTGCCGGAGGGAGGGGGCGGACCGGGGAGCTGTTTTTT.

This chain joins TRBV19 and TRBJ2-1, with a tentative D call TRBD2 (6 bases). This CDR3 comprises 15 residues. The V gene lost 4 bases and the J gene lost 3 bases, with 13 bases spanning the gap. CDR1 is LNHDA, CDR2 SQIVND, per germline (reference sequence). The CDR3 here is CASSRLVDYYNEQFF. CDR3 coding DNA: TGTGCCAGTAGTAGACTAGTAGATTACTACAATGAGCAGTTCTTC.

The CDR3 is CASSLQGGTYEQYF. The CDR3 nucleotides are TGTGCCAGCAGCTTACAGGGGGGAACCTACGAGCAGTACTTC. V is TRBV5-6 and J is TRBJ2-7; TRBD1 matches at 8 bases. Germline CDR1 reads SGHDT; CDR2 reads YYEEEE. V lost 2 bases to trimming and J lost 2 bases; unmatched junction nucleotides: 3. This CDR3 contains 14 residues.

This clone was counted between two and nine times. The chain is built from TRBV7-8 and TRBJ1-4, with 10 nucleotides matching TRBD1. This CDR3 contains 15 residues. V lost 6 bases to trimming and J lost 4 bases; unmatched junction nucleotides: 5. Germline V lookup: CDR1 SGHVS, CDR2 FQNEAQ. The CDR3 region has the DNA TGTGCCAGCAGGTTCCGGACAGGGGGTAATGAAAAACTGTTTTTT. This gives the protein CASRFRTGGNEKLFF.

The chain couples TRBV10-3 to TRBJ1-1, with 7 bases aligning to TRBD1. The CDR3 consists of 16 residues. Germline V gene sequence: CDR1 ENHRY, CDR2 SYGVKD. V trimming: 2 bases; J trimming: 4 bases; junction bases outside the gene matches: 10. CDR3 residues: CAISEDRVGRGTEAFF. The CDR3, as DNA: TGTGCCATCAGTGAGGACAGGGTGGGGAGGGGCACTGAAGCTTTCTTT.

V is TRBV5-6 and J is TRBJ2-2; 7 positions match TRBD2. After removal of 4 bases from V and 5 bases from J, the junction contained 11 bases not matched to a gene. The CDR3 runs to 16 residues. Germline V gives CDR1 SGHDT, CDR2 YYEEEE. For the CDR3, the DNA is TGTGCCAGCAGCCGTTCTAGGGACTACTCAACCGGGGAGCTGTTTTTT. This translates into CASSRSRDYSTGELFF.

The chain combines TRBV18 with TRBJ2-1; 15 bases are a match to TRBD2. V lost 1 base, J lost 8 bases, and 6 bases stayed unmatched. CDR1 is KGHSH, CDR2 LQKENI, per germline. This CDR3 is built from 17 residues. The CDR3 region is CASSPLPGLAGGDEQFF. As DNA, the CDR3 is TGTGCCAGCTCACCACTTCCGGGACTAGCGGGAGGCGATGAGCAGTTCTTC. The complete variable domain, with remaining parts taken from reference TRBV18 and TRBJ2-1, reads NAGVMQNPRHLVRRRGQEARLRCSPMKGHSHVYWYRQLPEEGLKFMVYLQKENIIDESGMPKERFSAEFPKEGPSILRIQQVVRGDSAAYFCASSPLPGLAGGDEQFFGPGTRLTVL.

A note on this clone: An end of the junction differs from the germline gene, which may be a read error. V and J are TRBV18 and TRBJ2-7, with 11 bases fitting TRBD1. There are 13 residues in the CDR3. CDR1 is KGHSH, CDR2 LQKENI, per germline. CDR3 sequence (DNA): TGTGCCAGCTCACCTCCGGGACAGGGGGGTTTGGACTTC. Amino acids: CASSPPGQGGLDF.

CDR3 sequence (DNA): TGCGCCAGCAGCCGAAACCCCCCAGGGCATCGCTATGGCTACACCTTC. It encodes CASSRNPPGHRYGYTF. J is TRBJ1-2 and V is TRBV5-1, with TRBD1 as a possible D gene (5 bases). The V end lost 4 bases, the J end lost 4 bases, and 20 bases lay between the germline ends. There are 16 residues in the CDR3. Germline-derived CDR1 and CDR2 are SGHRS and YFSETQ.

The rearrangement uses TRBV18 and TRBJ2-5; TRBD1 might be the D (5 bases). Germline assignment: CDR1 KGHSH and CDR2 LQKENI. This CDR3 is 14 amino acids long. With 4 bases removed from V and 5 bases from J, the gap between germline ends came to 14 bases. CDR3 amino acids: CASSHAGILETQYF. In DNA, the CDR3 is TGTGCCAGCTCACATGCAGGGATTCTGGAGACCCAGTACTTC.

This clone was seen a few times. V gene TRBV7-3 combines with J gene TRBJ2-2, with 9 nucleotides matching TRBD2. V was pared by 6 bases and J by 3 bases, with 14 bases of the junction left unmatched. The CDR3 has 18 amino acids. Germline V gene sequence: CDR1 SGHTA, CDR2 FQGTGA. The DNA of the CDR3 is TGTGCCAGCAGTTACGACGGGTATAGCGGGAGTGACACCGGGGAGCTGTTTTTT. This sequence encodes CASSYDGYSGSDTGELFF.

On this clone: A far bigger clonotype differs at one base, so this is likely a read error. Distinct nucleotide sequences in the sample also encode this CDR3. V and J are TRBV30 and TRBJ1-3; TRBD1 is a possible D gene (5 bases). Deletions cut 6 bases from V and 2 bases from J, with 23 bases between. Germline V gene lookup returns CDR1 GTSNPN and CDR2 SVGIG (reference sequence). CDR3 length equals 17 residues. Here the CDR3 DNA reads TGTGCCTGTCGGCGACCCAGGCGGGGGGTCCCTGGAAACACCATATATTTT. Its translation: CACRRPRRGVPGNTIYF.

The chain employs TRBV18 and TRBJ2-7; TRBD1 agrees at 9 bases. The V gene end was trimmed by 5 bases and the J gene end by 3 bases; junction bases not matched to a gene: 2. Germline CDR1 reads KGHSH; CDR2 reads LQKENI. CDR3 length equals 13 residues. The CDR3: CASSATGGYEQYF. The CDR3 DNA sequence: TGTGCCAGCTCAGCGACAGGGGGCTACGAGCAGTACTTC.

In nucleotides, the CDR3 is TGTGCCAGCAGCTCACAGGGGAGAGTTGAAAAACTGTTTTTT. Amino acids: CASSSQGRVEKLFF. The chain carries TRBV5-6 and TRBJ1-4, with 7 bases lining up with TRBD1. This CDR3 is built from 14 residues. Germline V CDR1 and CDR2: SGHDT, YYEEEE. V trimming: 3 bases; J trimming: 7 bases; junction bases outside the gene matches: 6.

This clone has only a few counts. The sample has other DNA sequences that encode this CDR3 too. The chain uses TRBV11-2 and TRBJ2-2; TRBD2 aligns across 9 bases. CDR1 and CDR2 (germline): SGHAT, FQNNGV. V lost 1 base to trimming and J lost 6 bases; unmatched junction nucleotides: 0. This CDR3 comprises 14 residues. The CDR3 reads CASSLGLAAGELFF. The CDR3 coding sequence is TGTGCCAGCAGCTTAGGACTAGCGGCCGGGGAGCTGTTTTTT.

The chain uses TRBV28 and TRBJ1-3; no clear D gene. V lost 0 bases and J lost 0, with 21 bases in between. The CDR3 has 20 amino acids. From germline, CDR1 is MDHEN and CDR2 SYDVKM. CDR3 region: CASSLWGRGSLKSSGNTIYF. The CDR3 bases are TGTGCCAGCAGTTTATGGGGTCGAGGGTCCCTCAAATCCTCTGGAAACACCATATATTTT.

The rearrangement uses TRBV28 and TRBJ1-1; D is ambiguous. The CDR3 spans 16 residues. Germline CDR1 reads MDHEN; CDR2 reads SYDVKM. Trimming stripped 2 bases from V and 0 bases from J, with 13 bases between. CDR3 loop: CASSLGLGSMNTEAFF. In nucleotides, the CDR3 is TGTGCCAGCAGTTTAGGATTGGGCAGCATGAACACTGAAGCTTTCTTT.

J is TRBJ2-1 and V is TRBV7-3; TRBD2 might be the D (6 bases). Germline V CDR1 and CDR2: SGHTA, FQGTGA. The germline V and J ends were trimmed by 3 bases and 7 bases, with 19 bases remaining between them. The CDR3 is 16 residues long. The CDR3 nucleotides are TGTGCCAGCAGCTTCAGGCCGCGTCTAGCGTCTAATGAGCAGTTCTTC. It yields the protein CASSFRPRLASNEQFF. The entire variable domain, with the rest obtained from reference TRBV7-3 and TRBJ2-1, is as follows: GAGVSQTPSNKVTEKGKYVELRCDPISGHTALYWYRQSLGQGPEFLIYFQGTGAADDSGLPNDRFFAVRPEGSVSTLKIQRTERGDSAVYLCASSFRPRLASNEQFFGPGTRLTVL.

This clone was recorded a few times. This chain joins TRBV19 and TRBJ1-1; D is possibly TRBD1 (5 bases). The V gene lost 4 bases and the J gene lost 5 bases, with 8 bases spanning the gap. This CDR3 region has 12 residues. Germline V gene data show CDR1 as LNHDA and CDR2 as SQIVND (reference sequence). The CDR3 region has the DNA TGTGCCAGTAGTAGGGACGGAACTGAAGCTTTCTTT. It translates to CASSRDGTEAFF.

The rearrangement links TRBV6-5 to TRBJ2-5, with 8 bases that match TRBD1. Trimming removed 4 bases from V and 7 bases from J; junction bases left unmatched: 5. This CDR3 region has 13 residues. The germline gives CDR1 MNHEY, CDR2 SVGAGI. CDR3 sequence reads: CASSWTGTSTQYF. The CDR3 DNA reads TGTGCCAGCAGTTGGACAGGGACGTCGACCCAGTACTTC.

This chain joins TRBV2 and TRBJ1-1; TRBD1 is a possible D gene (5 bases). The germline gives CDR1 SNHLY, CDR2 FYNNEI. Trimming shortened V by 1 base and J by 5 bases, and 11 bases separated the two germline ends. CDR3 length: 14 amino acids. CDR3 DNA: TGTGCCAGCAGTGAAGTTCAGGGAGGAACTGAAGCTTTCTTT. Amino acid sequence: CASSEVQGGTEAFF.

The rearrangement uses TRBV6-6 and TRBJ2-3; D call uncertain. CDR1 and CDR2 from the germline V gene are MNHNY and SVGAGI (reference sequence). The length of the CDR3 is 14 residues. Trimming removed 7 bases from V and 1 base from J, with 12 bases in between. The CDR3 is CASTGHGGTDTQYF. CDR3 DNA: TGTGCCAGCACTGGCCACGGAGGCACAGATACGCAGTATTTT.